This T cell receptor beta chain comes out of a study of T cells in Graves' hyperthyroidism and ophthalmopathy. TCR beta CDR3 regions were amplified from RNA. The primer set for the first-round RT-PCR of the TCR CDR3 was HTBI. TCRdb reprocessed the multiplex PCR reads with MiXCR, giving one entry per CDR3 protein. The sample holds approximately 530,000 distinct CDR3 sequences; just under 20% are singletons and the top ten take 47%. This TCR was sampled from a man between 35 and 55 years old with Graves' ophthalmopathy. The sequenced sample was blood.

In nucleotides, the CDR3 is TGTGCCAGCAGTCAGGCGGAGCTCCAGTTCTTC. Translation gives CASSQAELQFF. The chain carries TRBV7-9 and TRBJ2-1, with D hard to call. The CDR3 spans 11 residues. Germline V CDR1 and CDR2: SEHNR, FQNEAQ (reference sequence). Trimming stripped 6 bases from V and 13 bases from J, with 13 bases between.